This T cell receptor (beta chain) was captured in a study of blood T cell repertoires in COVID-19. The CDR3 has 13 amino acids. V was clipped by 6 bases and J by 5 bases, with 10 bases between them. CDR1 is MNHEY, CDR2 SVGAGI, per germline. Generated by immunoSEQ multiplex PCR, the TCRdb table keeps only in-frame clones and is missing some. This sample has about 220,000 clones, with around 86% found just once. V gene TRBV6-5 combines with J gene TRBJ1-4; TRBD1 is a possible D gene (5 bases). This receptor was identified in a woman aged 30 to 39 who had recovered from COVID-19. Sequencing was carried out using peripheral blood. The CDR3 reads CASRGRRNEKLFF. CDR3 in DNA: TGTGCCAGCAGGGGGCGACGGAATGAAAAACTGTTTTTT.